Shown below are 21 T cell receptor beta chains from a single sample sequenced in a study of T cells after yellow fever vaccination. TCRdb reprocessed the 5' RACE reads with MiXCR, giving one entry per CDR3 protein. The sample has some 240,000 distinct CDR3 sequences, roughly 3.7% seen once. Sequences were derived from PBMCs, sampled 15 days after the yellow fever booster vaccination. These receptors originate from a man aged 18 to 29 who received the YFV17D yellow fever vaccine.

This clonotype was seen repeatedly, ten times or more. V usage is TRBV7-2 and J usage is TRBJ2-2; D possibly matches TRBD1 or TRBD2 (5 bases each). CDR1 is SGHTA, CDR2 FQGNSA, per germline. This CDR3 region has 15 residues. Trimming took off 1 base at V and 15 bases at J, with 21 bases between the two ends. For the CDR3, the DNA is TGTGCCAGCAGCTTAGGGTCGGGACGCCTAGGTCGGGTGTTTTTT. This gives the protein CASSLGSGRLGRVFF.

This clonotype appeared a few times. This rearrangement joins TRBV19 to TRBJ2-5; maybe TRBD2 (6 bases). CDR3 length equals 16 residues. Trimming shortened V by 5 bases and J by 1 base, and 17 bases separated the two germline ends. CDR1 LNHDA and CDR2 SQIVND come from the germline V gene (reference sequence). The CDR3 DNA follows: TGTGCCAGTAGTCCCCGGCCCTCGGGACTCCAAGAGACCCAGTACTTC. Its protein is CASSPRPSGLQETQYF.

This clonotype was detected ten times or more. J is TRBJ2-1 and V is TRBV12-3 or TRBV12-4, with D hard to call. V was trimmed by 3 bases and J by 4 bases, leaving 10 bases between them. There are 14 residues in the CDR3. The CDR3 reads CASSFYGSYNEQFF. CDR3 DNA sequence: TGTGCCAGCAGTTTTTACGGATCTTACAATGAGCAGTTCTTC.

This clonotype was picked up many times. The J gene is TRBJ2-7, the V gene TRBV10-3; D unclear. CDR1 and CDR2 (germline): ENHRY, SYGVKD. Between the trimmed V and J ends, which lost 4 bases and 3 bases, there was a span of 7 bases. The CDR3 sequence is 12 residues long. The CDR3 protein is CAISVGGYEQYV. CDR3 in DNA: TGTGCCATCAGTGTAGGCGGCTACGAGCAGTACGTC.

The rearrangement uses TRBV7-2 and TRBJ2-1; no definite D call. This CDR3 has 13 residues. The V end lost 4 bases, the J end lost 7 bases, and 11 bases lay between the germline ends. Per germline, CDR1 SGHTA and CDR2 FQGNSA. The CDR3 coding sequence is TGTGCCAGCAGCTCAGTCCCGTCGAATGAGCAGTTCTTC. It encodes CASSSVPSNEQFF.

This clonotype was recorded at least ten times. CDR3 coding DNA: TGTGCCAGTAGCCCCGGGGAGTGGAGCACTGAAGCTTTCTTT. Its protein product is CASSPGEWSTEAFF. The chain has TRBV19 and TRBJ1-1; D not resolved. Germline V gene lookup returns CDR1 LNHDA and CDR2 SQIVND (reference sequence). The length of the CDR3 is 14 residues. Trimming removed 6 bases at V and 4 bases at J, with 15 bases between.

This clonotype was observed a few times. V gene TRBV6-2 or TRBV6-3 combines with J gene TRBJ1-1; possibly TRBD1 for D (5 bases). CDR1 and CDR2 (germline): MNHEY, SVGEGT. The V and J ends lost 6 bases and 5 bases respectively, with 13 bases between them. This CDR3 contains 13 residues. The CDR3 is CASRDATGTEAFF. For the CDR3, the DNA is TGTGCCAGCAGGGACGCAACAGGAACTGAAGCTTTCTTT.

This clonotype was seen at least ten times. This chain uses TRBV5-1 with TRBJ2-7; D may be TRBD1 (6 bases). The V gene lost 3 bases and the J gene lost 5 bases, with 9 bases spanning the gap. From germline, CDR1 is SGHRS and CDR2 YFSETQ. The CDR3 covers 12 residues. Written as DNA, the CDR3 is TGCGCCAGCAGCTATCAGGGGAACGAGCAGTACTTC. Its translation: CASSYQGNEQYF. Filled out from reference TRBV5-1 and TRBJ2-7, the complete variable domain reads KAGVTQTPRYLIKTRGQQVTLSCSPISGHRSVSWYQQTPGQGLQFLFEYFSETQRNKGNFPGRFSGRQFSNSRSEMNVSTLELGDSALYLCASSYQGNEQYFGPGTRLTVT.

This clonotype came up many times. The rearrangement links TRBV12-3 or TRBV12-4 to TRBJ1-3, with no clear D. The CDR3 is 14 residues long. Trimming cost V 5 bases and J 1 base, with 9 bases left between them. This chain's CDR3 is CASSPSSSGNTIYF. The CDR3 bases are TGTGCCAGCAGTCCCTCTTCTTCTGGAAACACCATATATTTT.

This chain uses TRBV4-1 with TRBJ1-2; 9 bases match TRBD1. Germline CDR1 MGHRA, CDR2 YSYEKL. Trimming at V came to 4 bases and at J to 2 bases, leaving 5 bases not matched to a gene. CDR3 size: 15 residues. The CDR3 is CASSRYRGPNYGYTF. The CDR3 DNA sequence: TGCGCCAGCAGCCGGTACAGGGGGCCAAACTATGGCTACACCTTC.

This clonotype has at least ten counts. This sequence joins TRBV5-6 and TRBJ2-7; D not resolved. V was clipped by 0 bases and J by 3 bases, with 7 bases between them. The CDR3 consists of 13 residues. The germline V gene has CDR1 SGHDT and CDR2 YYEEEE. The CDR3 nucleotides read TGTGCCAGCAGCTTGGGCCAGATCTACGAGCAGTACTTC. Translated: CASSLGQIYEQYF.

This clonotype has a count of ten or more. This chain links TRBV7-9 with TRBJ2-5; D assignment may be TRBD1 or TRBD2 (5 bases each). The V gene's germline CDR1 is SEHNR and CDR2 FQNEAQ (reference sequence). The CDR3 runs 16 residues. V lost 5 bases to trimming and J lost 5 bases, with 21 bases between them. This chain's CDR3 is CASSHPPGRMIETQYF. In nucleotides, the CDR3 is TGTGCCAGCAGCCATCCACCGGGACGGATGATCGAGACCCAGTACTTC.

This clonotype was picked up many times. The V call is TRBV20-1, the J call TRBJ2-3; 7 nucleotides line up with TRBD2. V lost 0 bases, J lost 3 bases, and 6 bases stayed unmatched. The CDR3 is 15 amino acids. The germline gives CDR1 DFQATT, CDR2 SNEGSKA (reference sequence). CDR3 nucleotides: TGCAGTGCTAGAGATCGAGGGGAGGGTACAGATACGCAGTATTTT. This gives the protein CSARDRGEGTDTQYF.

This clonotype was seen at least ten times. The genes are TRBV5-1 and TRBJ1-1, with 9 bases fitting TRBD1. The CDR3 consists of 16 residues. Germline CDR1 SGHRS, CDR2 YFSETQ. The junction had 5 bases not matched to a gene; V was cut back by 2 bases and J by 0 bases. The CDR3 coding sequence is TGCGCCAGCAGCTTCCGACAGGGGGACATGAACACTGAAGCTTTCTTT. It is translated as CASSFRQGDMNTEAFF.

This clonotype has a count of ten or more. The DNA for the CDR3 is TGTGCCAGCACCAAAACAGGGGCCTATGGCTACACCTTC. It encodes CASTKTGAYGYTF. The chain recombines TRBV7-2 with TRBJ1-2; TRBD1 matches 7 bases. There are 13 residues in the CDR3. V shed 7 bases and J 4 bases; nucleotides not matched to a gene: 6. From germline, CDR1 is SGHTA and CDR2 FQGNSA.

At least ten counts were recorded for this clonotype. The chain's CDR3 is CASSQDWAGPTHTQYF. The CDR3 DNA is TGCGCCAGCAGCCAAGATTGGGCCGGGCCAACACATACGCAGTATTTT. The chain couples TRBV4-3 to TRBJ2-3; the D is unclear. Trimming removed 0 bases at V and 7 bases at J, with 17 bases between. From germline, CDR1 is LGHNA and CDR2 YSLEER. CDR3 length equals 16 residues.

Written as DNA, the CDR3 is TGTGCCATCGGGGACAGGGCTTACTACGAGCAGTACGTC. It codes for CAIGDRAYYEQYV. The rearrangement joins TRBV10-3 to TRBJ2-7; 9 nucleotides match TRBD1. Germline lookup yields CDR1 ENHRY and CDR2 SYGVKD. CDR3 length equals 13 residues. The junction had 5 bases not matched to a gene; V was cut back by 8 bases and J by 3 bases.

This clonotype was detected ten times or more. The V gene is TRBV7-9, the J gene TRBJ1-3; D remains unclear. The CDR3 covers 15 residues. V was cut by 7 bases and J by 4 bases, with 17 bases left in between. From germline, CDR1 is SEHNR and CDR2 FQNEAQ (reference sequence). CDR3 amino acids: CASILMAPYGNTIYF. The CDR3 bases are TGTGCCAGCATTCTAATGGCGCCCTACGGAAACACCATATATTTT.

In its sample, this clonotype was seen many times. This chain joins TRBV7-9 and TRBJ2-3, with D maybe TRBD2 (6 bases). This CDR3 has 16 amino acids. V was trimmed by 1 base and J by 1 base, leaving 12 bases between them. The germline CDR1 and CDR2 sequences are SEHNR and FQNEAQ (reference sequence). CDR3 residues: CASSLDLAGRTDTQYF. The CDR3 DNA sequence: TGTGCCAGCAGCTTAGATCTTGCGGGGCGCACAGATACGCAGTATTTT.

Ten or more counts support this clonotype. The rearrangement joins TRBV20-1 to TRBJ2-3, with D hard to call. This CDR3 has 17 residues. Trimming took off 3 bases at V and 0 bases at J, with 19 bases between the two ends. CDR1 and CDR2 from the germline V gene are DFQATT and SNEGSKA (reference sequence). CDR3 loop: CSARERSTAPSTDTQYF. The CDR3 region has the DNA TGCAGTGCTAGGGAAAGGTCGACGGCTCCTAGCACAGATACGCAGTATTTT.

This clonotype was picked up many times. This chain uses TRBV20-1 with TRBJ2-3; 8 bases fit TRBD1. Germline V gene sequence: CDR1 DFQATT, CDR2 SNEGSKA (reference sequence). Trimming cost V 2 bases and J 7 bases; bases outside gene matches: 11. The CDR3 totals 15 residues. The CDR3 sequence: CSARHLDRALNTQYF. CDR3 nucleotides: TGCAGTGCTAGACACCTGGACAGGGCCTTGAATACGCAGTATTTT.